This T cell receptor (beta chain) originates from a study of T cell responses to AZD1222 COVID-19 vaccine (dated by TCRdb to about 2021). About the full investigation: Because spike-specific TCR depth and breadth did not differ between the two schedules, AZD1222 recipients who got a second dose at roughly 4 weeks were pooled with those who got a second dose at roughly 12 weeks. Trial participants were enrolled by age into 18-55, 56-69 and 70-plus year subgroups, with roughly 160, 29 and 62 TCR-sequenced participants respectively. TCR sequencing was performed for 233 trial participants, of whom some 200 were given two doses of AZD1222 and some 26 were given two doses of MenACWY control vaccine. Paper-wide results and their limitations: No day 14 peak-response samples were available, so repertoires were characterized only after the peak T cell response. Reportedly, almost half of the unique spike-specific TCRs recognized epitopes lying outside the regions that are mutated in the B.1.351 and B.1.1.7 variants. In the small 56-69-year group, the increase in depth fell short of significance, most likely because of low power. Conclusions about previously exposed vaccinees are limited, since just 6 or 7 AZD1222 recipients were seropositive for SARS-CoV-2 at baseline. Vaccine-associated CD4 TCRs spanned the whole spike protein, with dominant responses in regions 160-218 and 743-854. After two AZD1222 doses, spike-specific TCR breadth and depth were significantly higher than at day 0 and than in MenACWY recipients. Participants were mostly white British and included more females than males, and it was suggested by the authors that clonal diversity may have been underestimated.

Between the V and J ends, shortened by 7 bases and 2 bases respectively, the junction contains 17 bases. Its CDR3 holds 15 amino acids, cysteine through phenylalanine. Of the read, only the CDR3 DNA is kept; its 45 bases are in frame from base 1. CDR1 MNHEY and CDR2 SVGAGI are derived from the germline V gene. Points on this clone: Its specific antigen is unknown. Per-nucleotide qualities are absent, and no much larger clonotype sits a single base away.

The CDR3 regions of human TCRbeta chains were analyzed by immunosequencing. As for how the authors treated the data: Repertoire TCRs were checked for matches against a reference library of SARS-CoV-2-specific TCRs that had been generated using the MIRA antigen-specificity platform. Breadth was defined as the fraction of unique TCRs that were SARS-CoV-2-associated. Depth was defined as the fraction of total T cells that were SARS-CoV-2-associated. Using the MIRA data, every spike-specific TCR was mapped to the spike region that the TCR reacted to and assigned to either a CD4 or a CD8 class. Log10-transformed breadth and depth values were compared by one-way ANOVA with Sidak's multiple comparisons tests. TCRdb's version of the immuneACCESS table is confined to in-frame rearrangements and falls short of the full clone set. An unresolved V gene accounts for under half of the shortfall where checked; the remainder is of unknown origin. From that table come the V and J calls and clone size; the DNA was used to work out D and trimming. The sample yields 120,000 or so clones; about 89% were counted once. The biggest ten clones account for less than 30% of the sample.

The time point tag for this specimen amounts to: baseline before first vaccination. Vaccinee samples came from UK trials COV001 and COV002, including a single-blind randomized controlled phase 2/3 trial of AZD1222 (ChAdOx1 nCoV-19) in healthy adults. For TCRbeta chain sequencing, PBMC samples from trial participants were taken at day 0 and at day 28 after the second dose. The sequence was collected from an adult in good health. Sequenced material: peripheral blood, taken on day 0 of AZD1222 vaccination. This receptor chain uses TRBV6-5 and TRBJ1-1; too little of a D gene remains to name it. The DNA sequence is TGTGCCAGCATGGTGAAGGCGGGTTTCAACACTGAAGCTTTCTTT. The resulting protein is CASMVKAGFNTEAFF.